This passage covers 10 T cell receptor beta chains from one sample sequenced in a study of blood T cell repertoires in COVID-19. The assay was immunoSEQ multiplex PCR, and TCRdb's table has in-frame clones only and misses some. The table has about 300,000 clones, approximately 88% seen once. The sample taken for sequencing was peripheral blood. The receptor set was obtained from a man between 18 and 35 years old who had recovered from COVID-19.

The chain recombines TRBV6-2 or TRBV6-3 with TRBJ1-6, with TRBD1 matching 9 bases. This CDR3 contains 18 residues. Germline values: CDR1 MNHEY, CDR2 SVGEGT. Trimming cost V 2 bases and J 4 bases; bases outside gene matches: 9. The CDR3 here is CASSYGDRESAYNSPLHF. The CDR3 region has the DNA TGTGCCAGCAGTTACGGGGACAGGGAATCGGCTTATAATTCACCCCTCCACTTT.

The V and J genes are TRBV4-1 and TRBJ2-7; 8 bases match TRBD2. Germline CDR1 reads MGHRA; CDR2 reads YSYEKL. With 2 bases clipped from V and 2 bases from J, the junction kept 5 bases outside the gene matches. The CDR3 contains 15 residues. CDR3 nucleotide sequence: TGCGCCAGCAGCCAATCCACTAGCGGCGCCTACGAGCAGTACTTC. This translates into CASSQSTSGAYEQYF.

This clone was detected only once. V is TRBV29-1 and J is TRBJ1-1; maybe TRBD1 (6 bases). With 3 bases removed from V and 8 bases from J, the gap between germline ends came to 13 bases. This CDR3 is 12 amino acids long. In germline, CDR1 is SQVTM, CDR2 ANQGSEA. Here the CDR3 reads CSVDKTGGEAFF. The CDR3 bases are TGCAGCGTTGATAAGACAGGCGGGGAAGCTTTCTTT.

The chain carries TRBV19 and TRBJ2-7; 9 bases are a match to TRBD1. CDR1 LNHDA and CDR2 SQIVND come from the germline V gene (reference sequence). This CDR3 is 14 amino acids long. V lost 4 bases and J lost 3; bases outside the gene matches: 4. This chain's CDR3 is CASSTDRGGYEQYF. The DNA for the CDR3 is TGTGCCAGTAGTACGGACAGGGGTGGCTACGAGCAGTACTTC.

The chain recombines TRBV12-3 or TRBV12-4 with TRBJ1-1; possible D gene TRBD1, 6 bases. CDR3 size: 13 residues. V gave up 5 bases and J gave up 4 bases, with 11 bases separating them. CDR3 protein: CASSERGGTEAFF. CDR3 DNA sequence: TGTGCCAGCAGTGAAAGGGGGGGCACTGAAGCTTTCTTT.

This chain connects TRBV2 to TRBJ2-1; 7 nucleotides match TRBD2. CDR3 size: 13 residues. V lost 10 bases, J lost 0 bases, and 3 bases stayed unmatched. CDR1 is SNHLY, CDR2 FYNNEI, per germline. The CDR3 sequence: CATRTSSYNEQFF. CDR3 nucleotides: TGTGCCACCAGGACTAGCTCCTACAATGAGCAGTTCTTC.

This chain connects TRBV12-3 or TRBV12-4 to TRBJ1-2, with TRBD1 matching 8 bases. With V trimmed by 6 bases and J by 8 bases, 5 bases remained unmatched. CDR3 length: 12 amino acids. The CDR3 is CASSRTGGGYTF. The CDR3 DNA is TGTGCCAGCAGCCGTACAGGGGGGGGCTACACCTTC.

The V call is TRBV10-3, the J call TRBJ2-3; 8 bases are shared with TRBD1. The trim removed 3 bases at V and 3 bases at J, leaving 8 bases unmatched. Germline lookup yields CDR1 ENHRY and CDR2 SYGVKD. This CDR3 is built from 16 residues. Here the CDR3 reads CAISDVGQGKTDTQYF. The CDR3 nucleotides read TGTGCCATCAGTGATGTCGGACAGGGAAAGACAGATACGCAGTATTTT.

This rearrangement joins TRBV6-7 to TRBJ2-7, with TRBD2 identical over 15 bases. TRBV6-7 qualifies as an ORF whose function is uncertain. The CDR3 is 15 amino acids. The V gene end was trimmed by 6 bases and the J gene end by 7 bases; junction bases not matched to a gene: 7. The CDR3 reads CASSRGTSGRYEQYF. Here the CDR3 DNA reads TGTGCCAGCAGCCGGGGGACTAGCGGGAGGTATGAGCAGTACTTC.

The genes are TRBV1 and TRBJ2-3; the tabulated D call, TRBD1, remains unverified against the DNA. TRBV1 is a recognized pseudogene. This CDR3 contains 14 residues. The CDR3 reads CTSSHTQGEDTQYF. The DNA of the CDR3 is TGCACCAGCAGCCACACACAAGGGGAAGATACGCAGTATTTT.